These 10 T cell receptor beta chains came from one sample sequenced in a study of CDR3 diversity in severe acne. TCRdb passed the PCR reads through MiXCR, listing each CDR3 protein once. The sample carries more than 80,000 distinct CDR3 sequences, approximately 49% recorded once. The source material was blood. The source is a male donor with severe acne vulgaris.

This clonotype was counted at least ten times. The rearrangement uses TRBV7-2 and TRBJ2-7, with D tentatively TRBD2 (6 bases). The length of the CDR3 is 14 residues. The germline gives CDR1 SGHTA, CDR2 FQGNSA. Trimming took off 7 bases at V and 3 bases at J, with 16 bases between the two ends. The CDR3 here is CASNIGLPHYEQYF. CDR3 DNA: TGTGCCAGCAATATAGGACTACCCCACTACGAGCAGTACTTC.

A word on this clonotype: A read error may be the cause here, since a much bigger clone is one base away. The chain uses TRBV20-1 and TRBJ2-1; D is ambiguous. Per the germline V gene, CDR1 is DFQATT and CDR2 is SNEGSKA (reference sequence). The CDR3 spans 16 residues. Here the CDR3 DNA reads TGCAGTGCTAGAGTCCTCGCCAGCAACACCTACAATGGGCAGTTCTTC. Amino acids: CSARVLASNTYNGQFF.

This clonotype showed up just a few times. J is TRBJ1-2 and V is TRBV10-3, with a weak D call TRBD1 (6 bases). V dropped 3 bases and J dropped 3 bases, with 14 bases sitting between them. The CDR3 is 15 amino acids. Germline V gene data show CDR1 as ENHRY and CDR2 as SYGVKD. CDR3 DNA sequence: TGTGCCATCAGTGACTCGGTGGACAGTTACTATGGCTACACCTTC. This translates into CAISDSVDSYYGYTF.

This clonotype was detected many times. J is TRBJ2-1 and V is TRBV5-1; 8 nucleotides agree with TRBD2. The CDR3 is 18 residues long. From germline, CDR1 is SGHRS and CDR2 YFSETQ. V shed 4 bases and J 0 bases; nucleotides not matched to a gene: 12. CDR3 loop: CASSPAGDGRVSYNEQFF. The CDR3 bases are TGCGCCAGCAGCCCAGCGGGCGACGGGAGGGTCTCCTACAATGAGCAGTTCTTC.

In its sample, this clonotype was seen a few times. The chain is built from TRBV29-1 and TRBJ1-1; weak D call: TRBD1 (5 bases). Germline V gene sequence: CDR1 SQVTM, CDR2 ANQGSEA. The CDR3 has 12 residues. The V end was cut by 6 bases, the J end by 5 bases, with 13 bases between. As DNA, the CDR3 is TGCAGCGTCGGGACGGGACTTACTGAAGCTTTCTTT. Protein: CSVGTGLTEAFF.

CDR3 loop: CAISRDRGLGEQYF. The CDR3 DNA reads as TGTGCCATCAGTCGGGACAGGGGGCTTGGCGAGCAGTACTTC. The gene calls are TRBV12-5 and TRBJ2-7, with 12 bases lining up with TRBD1. The CDR3 length is 14 residues. The germline CDR1 and CDR2 sequences are LGHNT and FRNRAP.

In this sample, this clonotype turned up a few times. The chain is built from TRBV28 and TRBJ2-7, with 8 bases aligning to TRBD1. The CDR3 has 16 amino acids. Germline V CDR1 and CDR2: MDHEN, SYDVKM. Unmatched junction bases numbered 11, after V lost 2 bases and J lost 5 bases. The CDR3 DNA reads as TGTGCCAGCAGTTTAAGGTTGAGGACAGGGTATAACGAGCAGTACGTC. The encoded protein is CASSLRLRTGYNEQYV.

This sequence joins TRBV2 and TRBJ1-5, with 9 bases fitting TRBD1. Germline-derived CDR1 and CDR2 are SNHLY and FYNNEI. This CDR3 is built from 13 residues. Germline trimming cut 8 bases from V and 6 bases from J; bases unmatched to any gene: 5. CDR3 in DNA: TGTGCCAGCGGGGGACAGGGTAGTCAGCCCCAGCATTTT. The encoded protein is CASGGQGSQPQHF.

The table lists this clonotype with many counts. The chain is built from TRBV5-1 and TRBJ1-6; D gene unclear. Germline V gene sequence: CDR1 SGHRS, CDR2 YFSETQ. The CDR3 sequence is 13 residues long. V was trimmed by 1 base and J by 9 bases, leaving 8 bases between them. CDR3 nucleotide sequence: TGCGCCAGCAGCTTGTCCCCTCGTTCACCCCTCCACTTT. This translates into CASSLSPRSPLHF.

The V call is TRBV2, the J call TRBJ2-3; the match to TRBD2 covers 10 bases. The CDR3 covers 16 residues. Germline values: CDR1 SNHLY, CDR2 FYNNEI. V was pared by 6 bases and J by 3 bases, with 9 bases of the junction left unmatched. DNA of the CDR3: TGTGCCAGCAGGCCGACTAGCGGGTACGGGACAGATACGCAGTATTTT. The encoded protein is CASRPTSGYGTDTQYF.